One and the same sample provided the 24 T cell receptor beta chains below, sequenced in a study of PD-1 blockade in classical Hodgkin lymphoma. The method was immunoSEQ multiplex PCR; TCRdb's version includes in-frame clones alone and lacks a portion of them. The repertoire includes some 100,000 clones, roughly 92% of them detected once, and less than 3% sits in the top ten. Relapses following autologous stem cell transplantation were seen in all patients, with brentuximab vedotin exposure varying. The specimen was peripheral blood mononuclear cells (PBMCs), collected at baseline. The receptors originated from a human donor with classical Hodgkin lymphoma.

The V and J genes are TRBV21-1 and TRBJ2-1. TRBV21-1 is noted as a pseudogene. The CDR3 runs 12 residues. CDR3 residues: CASQGLYNEQFF. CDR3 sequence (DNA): TGTGCCAGCCAAGGTTTGTACAATGAGCAGTTCTTC.

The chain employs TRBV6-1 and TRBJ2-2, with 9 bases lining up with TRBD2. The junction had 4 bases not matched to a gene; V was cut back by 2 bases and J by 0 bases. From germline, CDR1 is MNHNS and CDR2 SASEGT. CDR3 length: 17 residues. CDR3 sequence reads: CASSEIAGAANTGELFF. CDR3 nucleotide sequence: TGTGCCAGCAGTGAAATAGCGGGGGCCGCGAACACCGGGGAGCTGTTTTTT.

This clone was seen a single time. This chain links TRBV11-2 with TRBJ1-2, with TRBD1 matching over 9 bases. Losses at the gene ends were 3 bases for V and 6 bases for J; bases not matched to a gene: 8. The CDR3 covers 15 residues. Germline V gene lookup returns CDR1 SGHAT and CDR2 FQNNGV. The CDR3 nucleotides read TGTGCCAGCAGCTTGCCGGGACAGGGATTTGATGGCTACACCTTC. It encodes CASSLPGQGFDGYTF.

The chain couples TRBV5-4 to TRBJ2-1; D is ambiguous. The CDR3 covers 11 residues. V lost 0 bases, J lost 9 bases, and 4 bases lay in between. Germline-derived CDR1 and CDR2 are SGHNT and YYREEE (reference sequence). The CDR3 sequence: CASSLAGEQFF. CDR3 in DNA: TGTGCCAGCAGCTTGGCCGGTGAGCAGTTCTTC.

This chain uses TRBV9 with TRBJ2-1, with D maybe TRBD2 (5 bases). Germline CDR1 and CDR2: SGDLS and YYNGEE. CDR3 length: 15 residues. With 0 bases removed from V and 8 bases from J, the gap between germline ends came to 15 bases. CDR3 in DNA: TGTGCCAGCAGCGTAGCGGGGAGTATACAATATGAGCAGTTCTTC. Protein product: CASSVAGSIQYEQFF. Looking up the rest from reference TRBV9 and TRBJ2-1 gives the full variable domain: DSGVTQTPKHLITATGQRVTLRCSPRSGDLSVYWYQQSLDQGLQFLIQYYNGEERAKGNILERFSAQQFPDLHSELNLSSLELGDSALYFCASSVAGSIQYEQFFGPGTRLTVL.

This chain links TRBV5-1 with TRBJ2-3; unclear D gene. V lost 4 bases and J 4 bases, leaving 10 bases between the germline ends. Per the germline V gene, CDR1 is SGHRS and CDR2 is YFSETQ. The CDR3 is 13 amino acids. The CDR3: CASSRDMADTQYF. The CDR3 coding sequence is TGCGCCAGCAGCCGAGATATGGCAGATACGCAGTATTTT.

DNA of the CDR3: TGTGCCAGCAGCTTATTAGCCGGGGTAAACACTGAAGCTTTCTTT. Translating it yields CASSLLAGVNTEAFF. The chain couples TRBV7-9 to TRBJ1-1; D not resolved. The V gene lost 2 bases and the J gene lost 2 bases, with 12 bases spanning the gap. Per the germline V gene, CDR1 is SEHNR and CDR2 is FQNEAQ (reference sequence). The CDR3 consists of 15 residues.

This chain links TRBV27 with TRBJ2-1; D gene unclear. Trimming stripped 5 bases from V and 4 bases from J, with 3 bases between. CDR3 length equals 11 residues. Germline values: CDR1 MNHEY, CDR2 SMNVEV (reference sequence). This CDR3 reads CASSAYNEQFF. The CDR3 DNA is TGTGCCAGCAGTGCTTACAATGAGCAGTTCTTC.

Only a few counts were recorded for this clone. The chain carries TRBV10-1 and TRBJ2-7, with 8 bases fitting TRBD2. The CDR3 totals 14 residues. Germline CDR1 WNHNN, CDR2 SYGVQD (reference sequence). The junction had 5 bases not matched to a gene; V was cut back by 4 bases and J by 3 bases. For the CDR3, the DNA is TGCGCCAGCAGTGTCTCACTAGCGGACTACGAGCAGTACTTC. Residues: CASSVSLADYEQYF.

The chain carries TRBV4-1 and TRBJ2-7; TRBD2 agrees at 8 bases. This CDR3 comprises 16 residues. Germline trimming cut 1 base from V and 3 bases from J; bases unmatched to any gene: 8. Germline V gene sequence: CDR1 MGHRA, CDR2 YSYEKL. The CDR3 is CASSQGVGGGYYEQYF. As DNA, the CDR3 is TGCGCCAGCAGCCAAGGGGTGGGCGGGGGGTACTACGAGCAGTACTTC.

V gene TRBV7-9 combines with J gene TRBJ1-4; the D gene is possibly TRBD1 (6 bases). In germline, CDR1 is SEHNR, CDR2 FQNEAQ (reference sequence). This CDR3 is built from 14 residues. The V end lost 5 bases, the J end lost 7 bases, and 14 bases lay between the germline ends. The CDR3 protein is CASSRSGGSEKLFF. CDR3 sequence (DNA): TGTGCCAGCAGCCGATCGGGGGGCTCTGAAAAACTGTTTTTT.

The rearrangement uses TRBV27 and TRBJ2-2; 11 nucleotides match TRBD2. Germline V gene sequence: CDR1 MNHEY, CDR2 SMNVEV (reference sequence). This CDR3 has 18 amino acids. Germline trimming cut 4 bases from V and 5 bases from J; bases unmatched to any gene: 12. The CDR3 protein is CASSSLVAGGPWTGELFF. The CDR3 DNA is TGTGCCAGCAGTTCCCTCGTAGCGGGAGGGCCTTGGACCGGGGAGCTGTTTTTT.

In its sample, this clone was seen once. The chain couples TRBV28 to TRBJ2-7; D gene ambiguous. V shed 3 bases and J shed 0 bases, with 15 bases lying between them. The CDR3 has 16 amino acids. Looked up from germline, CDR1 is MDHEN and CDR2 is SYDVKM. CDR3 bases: TGTGCCAGCAGTTTCCGGCGCAAGCCGAGCTCCTACGAGCAGTACTTC. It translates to CASSFRRKPSSYEQYF.

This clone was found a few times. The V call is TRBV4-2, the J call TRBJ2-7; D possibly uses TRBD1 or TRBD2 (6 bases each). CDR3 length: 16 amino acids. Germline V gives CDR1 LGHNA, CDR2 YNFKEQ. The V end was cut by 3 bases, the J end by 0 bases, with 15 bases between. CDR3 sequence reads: CASSQTGRESSYEQYF. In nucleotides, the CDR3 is TGTGCCAGCAGCCAGACAGGACGGGAGAGCTCCTACGAGCAGTACTTC.

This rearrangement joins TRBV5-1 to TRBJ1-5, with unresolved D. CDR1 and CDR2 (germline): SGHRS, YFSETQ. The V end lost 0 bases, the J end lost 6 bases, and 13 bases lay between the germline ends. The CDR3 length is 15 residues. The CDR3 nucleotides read TGCGCCAGCAGCTTGGCGGGAAATCCGGGTCAGCCCCAGCATTTT. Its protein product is CASSLAGNPGQPQHF.

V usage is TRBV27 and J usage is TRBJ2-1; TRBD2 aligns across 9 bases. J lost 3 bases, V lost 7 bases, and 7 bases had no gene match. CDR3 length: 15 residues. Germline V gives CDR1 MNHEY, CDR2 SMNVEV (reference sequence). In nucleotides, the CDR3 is TGTGCCAGCACCCCCGGGACTAGCTACTACAATGAGCAGTTCTTC. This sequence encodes CASTPGTSYYNEQFF.

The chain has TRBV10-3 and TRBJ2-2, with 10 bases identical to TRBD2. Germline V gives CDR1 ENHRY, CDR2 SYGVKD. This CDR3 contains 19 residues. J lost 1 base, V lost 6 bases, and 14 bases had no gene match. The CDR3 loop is CAIRPTQAGGSLNTGELFF. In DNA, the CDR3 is TGTGCCATCAGACCGACCCAAGCGGGAGGGAGCTTGAACACCGGGGAGCTGTTTTTT.

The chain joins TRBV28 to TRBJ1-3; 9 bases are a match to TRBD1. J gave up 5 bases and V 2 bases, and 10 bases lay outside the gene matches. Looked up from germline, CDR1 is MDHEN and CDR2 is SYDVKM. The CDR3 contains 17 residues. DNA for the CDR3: TGTGCCAGCAGTTTACTCCGGACAGGGGAAAATAGAAACACCATATATTTT. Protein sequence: CASSLLRTGENRNTIYF.

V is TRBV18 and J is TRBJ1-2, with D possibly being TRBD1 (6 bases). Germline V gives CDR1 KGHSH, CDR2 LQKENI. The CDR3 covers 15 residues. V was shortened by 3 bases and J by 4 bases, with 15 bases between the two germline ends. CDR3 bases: TGTGCCAGCTCACCCTCGGACAGTTCGGGCTATGGCTACACCTTC. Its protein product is CASSPSDSSGYGYTF.

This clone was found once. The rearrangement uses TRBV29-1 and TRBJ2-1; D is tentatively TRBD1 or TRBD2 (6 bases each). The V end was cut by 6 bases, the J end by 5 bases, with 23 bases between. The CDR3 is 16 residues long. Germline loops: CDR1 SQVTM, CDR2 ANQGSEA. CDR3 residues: CSVGRLGQGYHNEQFF. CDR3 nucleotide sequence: TGCAGCGTCGGCCGACTAGGCCAGGGGTATCACAATGAGCAGTTCTTC.

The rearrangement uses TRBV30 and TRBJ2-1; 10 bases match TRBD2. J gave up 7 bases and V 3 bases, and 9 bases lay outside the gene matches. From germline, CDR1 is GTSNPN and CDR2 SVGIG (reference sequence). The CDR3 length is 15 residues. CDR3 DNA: TGTGCCTGGAGCCGACGGACTAGCGGCTCAAATGAGCAGTTCTTC. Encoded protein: CAWSRRTSGSNEQFF.

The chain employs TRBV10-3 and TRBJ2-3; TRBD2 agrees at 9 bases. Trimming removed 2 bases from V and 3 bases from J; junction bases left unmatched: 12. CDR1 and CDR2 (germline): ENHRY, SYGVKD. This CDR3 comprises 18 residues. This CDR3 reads CAISETIGLAGLTDTQYF. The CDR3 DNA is TGTGCCATCAGTGAGACCATTGGGCTAGCGGGGTTGACAGATACGCAGTATTTT.

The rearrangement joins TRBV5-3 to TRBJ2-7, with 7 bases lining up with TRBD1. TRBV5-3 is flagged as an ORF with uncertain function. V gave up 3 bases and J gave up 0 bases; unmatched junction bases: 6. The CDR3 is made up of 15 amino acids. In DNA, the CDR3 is TGTGCCAGAAGCTCCTCCGGACAGGACTCCTACGAGCAGTACTTC. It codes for CARSSSGQDSYEQYF.

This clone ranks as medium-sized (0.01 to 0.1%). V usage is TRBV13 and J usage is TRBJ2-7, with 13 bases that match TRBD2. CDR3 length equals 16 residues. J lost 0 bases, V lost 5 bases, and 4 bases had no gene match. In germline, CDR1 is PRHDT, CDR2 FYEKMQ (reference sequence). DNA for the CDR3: TGTGCCAGCAGCCTGGGACTAGCGGGGAGCTCCTACGAGCAGTACTTC. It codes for CASSLGLAGSSYEQYF.